These T cell receptor beta chains were read from a single sample in a study of shared clonotypes between healthy human individuals. The protocol was immunoSEQ multiplex PCR, while the TCRdb copy is restricted to in-frame clones and leaves out a portion. This table has some 2 million clones, roughly 94% appearing once. Sequenced: naive CD4+ T cells sorted from blood. These receptors were obtained from a man aged 18 to 29 in good health. Both conserved end residues are part of each CDR3. The D gene is left open where the match is weak. Where a row states a size, it is once, few, many or the class of an expanded clone; other rows omit it.

CDR3 protein: CASSQGKGNTIYF; CDR3 DNA: TGTGCCAGCAGCCAGGGAAAGGGAAACACCATATATTTT; D gene: -; V gene: TRBV6-5; J gene: TRBJ1-3; CDR3 length: 13; clone size: -
CDR3 protein: CATSRDRIVAFF; CDR3 DNA: TGTGCCACCAGCAGAGATCGGATAGTAGCTTTCTTT; D gene: -; V gene: TRBV15; J gene: TRBJ1-1; CDR3 length: 12; clone size: -
CDR3 protein: CASSLGGGADLAKNIQYF; CDR3 DNA: TGTGCCAGCAGCTTAGGAGGGGGGGCAGACCTAGCCAAAAACATTCAGTACTTC; D gene: -; V gene: TRBV7-6; J gene: TRBJ2-4; CDR3 length: 18; clone size: -
CDR3 protein: CASSYQVPTNEKLFF; CDR3 DNA: TGTGCCAGCAGCTACCAGGTCCCAACTAATGAAAAACTGTTTTTT; D gene: -; V gene: TRBV28; J gene: TRBJ1-4; CDR3 length: 15; clone size: -
CDR3 protein: CASSLAGVPSYEQYF; CDR3 DNA: TGCGCCAGCAGCTTGGCCGGTGTCCCCTCCTACGAGCAGTACTTC; D gene: -; V gene: TRBV5-1; J gene: TRBJ2-7; CDR3 length: 15; clone size: -
CDR3 protein: CASSVGPFQDTQYF; CDR3 DNA: TGTGCCAGCAGCGTAGGACCCTTCCAGGATACGCAGTATTTT; D gene: -; V gene: TRBV9; J gene: TRBJ2-3; CDR3 length: 14; clone size: -
CDR3 protein: CASSLESNQPQHF; CDR3 DNA: TGTGCCAGCAGCTTGGAGTCCAATCAGCCCCAGCATTTT; D gene: -; V gene: TRBV11-2; J gene: TRBJ1-5; CDR3 length: 13; clone size: -
CDR3 protein: CASSLLGAGDSPLHF; CDR3 DNA: TGTGCCAGCAGTTTATTGGGGGCCGGCGATTCACCCCTCCACTTT; D gene: -; V gene: TRBV27; J gene: TRBJ1-6; CDR3 length: 15; clone size: -
CDR3 protein: CASSLSRGGTYEQYF; CDR3 DNA: TGTGCCAGCAGTTTAAGCAGGGGGGGTACCTACGAGCAGTACTTC; D gene: -; V gene: TRBV28; J gene: TRBJ2-7; CDR3 length: 15; clone size: -
CDR3 protein: CASSSGSGPYERYF; CDR3 DNA: TGTGCCAGCAGCAGTGGTAGCGGACCCTACGAGCGGTACTTC; D gene: -; V gene: TRBV9; J gene: TRBJ2-7; CDR3 length: 14; clone size: once
CDR3 protein: CASYKRGKVGEQFF; CDR3 DNA: TGTGCCAGCTATAAGCGGGGTAAGGTTGGTGAGCAGTTCTTC; D gene: TRBD2; V gene: TRBV6-5; J gene: TRBJ2-1; CDR3 length: 14; clone size: -
CDR3 protein: CASRRGGNEQFF; CDR3 DNA: TGTGCCAGCCGCCGGGGCGGCAATGAGCAGTTCTTC; D gene: -; V gene: TRBV6-5; J gene: TRBJ2-1; CDR3 length: 12; clone size: -
CDR3 protein: CAGRQPGDTEAFF; CDR3 DNA: TGCGCCGGCCGACAGCCGGGGGACACTGAAGCTTTCTTT; D gene: -; V gene: TRBV10-2; J gene: TRBJ1-1; CDR3 length: 13; clone size: -